This T cell receptor (beta chain) was identified in a study of cytomegalovirus exposure and HLA in healthy donors. The study, taken as a whole, reports: The study labeled 150 to 200 TCR beta chains cytomegalovirus-associated. Trimming of TCR beta V- and J-genes showed a link, identified in a later analysis, to a missense DCLRE1C variant. When a later analysis compared HLA-associated TCR beta chains with equally common others, the HLA-associated chains turned out to be more clonally expanded and to have lower generation probabilities.

This CDR3 is built from 13 residues. The germline V and J ends were trimmed by 5 bases and 0 bases, with 7 bases remaining between them. Germline CDR1 reads KGHSH; CDR2 reads LQKENI. As concerns this clone: Its target is unknown.

Primers: 60 Vbeta forward and 13 Jbeta reverse. The protocol was immunoSEQ multiplex PCR, while the TCRdb copy is restricted to in-frame clones and leaves out a portion. This sample's table reports some 150,000 clones. Sequencing was carried out using PBMCs. The receptor was derived from a woman younger than 35 in good health and CMV-seropositive. The chain couples TRBV18 to TRBJ1-1, with D uncertain. The CDR3 DNA reads TGTGCCAGCTCAACAGACATGAACACTGAAGCTTTCTTT. This gives the protein CASSTDMNTEAFF.